The 8 T cell receptor beta chains reported below all come from one sample, sequenced in a study of blood T cell repertoires in COVID-19. This table comes from immunoSEQ multiplex PCR, and its TCRdb copy is limited to in-frame clones, with some not included. The sample consists of almost 300,000 clones, 85% to 90% of them appearing once. The sequenced material came from peripheral blood. Source of these receptors: a man in his 70s with acute or convalescent COVID-19.

This chain uses TRBV7-8 with TRBJ2-1; 9 bases match TRBD1. V lost 5 bases, J lost 9 bases, and 8 bases stayed unmatched. Germline CDR1 SGHVS, CDR2 FQNEAQ. This CDR3 is 14 amino acids long. The DNA of the CDR3 is TGTGCCAGCAGCGTACAGGGGGCGTCGGGTGAGCAGTTCTTC. Its protein is CASSVQGASGEQFF.

This clone was seen repeatedly, ten times or more. This chain connects TRBV12-3 or TRBV12-4 to TRBJ2-2; possibly TRBD2 for D (6 bases). With 4 bases removed from V and 6 bases from J, the gap between germline ends came to 9 bases. There are 13 residues in the CDR3. CDR3: CASSSGGAGELFF. Written as DNA, the CDR3 is TGTGCCAGCAGTTCCGGGGGAGCCGGGGAGCTGTTTTTT.

The chain carries TRBV28 and TRBJ2-1; 8 bases agree with TRBD2. CDR1 is MDHEN, CDR2 SYDVKM, per germline. J gave up 7 bases and V 4 bases, and 6 bases lay outside the gene matches. This CDR3 spans 14 amino acids. The CDR3 coding sequence is TGTGCCAGCAGTTCTGGGACTAGTCTGAATGAGCAGTTCTTC. Protein sequence: CASSSGTSLNEQFF. The variable domain in full, with the rest retrieved from reference TRBV28 and TRBJ2-1, is DVKVTQSSRYLVKRTGEKVFLECVQDMDHENMFWYRQDPGLGLRLIYFSYDVKMKEKGDIPEGYSVSREKKERFSLILESASTNQTSMYLCASSSGTSLNEQFFGPGTRLTVL.

A remark on this clone: Its ends do not fully match the called genes, so a read error is possible. The rearrangement joins TRBV6-5 to TRBJ2-7, with D tentatively TRBD1 (5 bases). From germline, CDR1 is MNHEY and CDR2 SVGAGI. CDR3 length equals 13 residues. The CDR3 nucleotides read TGTGCCAGCACGAGCTTACGTGGGGATTTCAGGGACTTC. Its protein product is CASTSLRGDFRDF.

The genes are TRBV28 and TRBJ1-1; D is unclear. Germline V gene lookup returns CDR1 MDHEN and CDR2 SYDVKM. The V and J ends lost 4 bases and 3 bases respectively, with 6 bases between them. This CDR3 comprises 12 residues. For the CDR3, the DNA is TGTGCCAGCAGTTCCGAGTACACTGAAGCTTTCTTT. Its protein product is CASSSEYTEAFF.

This clone was counted only a few times. The chain links TRBV27 to TRBJ1-1, with 8 bases aligning to TRBD1. Germline trimming cut 6 bases from V and 9 bases from J; bases unmatched to any gene: 6. CDR1 and CDR2 from the germline V gene are MNHEY and SMNVEV (reference sequence). The CDR3 is 12 amino acids. Here the CDR3 reads CASRPWTGKAFF. In DNA, the CDR3 is TGTGCCAGCAGGCCCTGGACAGGGAAAGCTTTCTTT.

The chain combines TRBV20-1 with TRBJ2-7; maybe TRBD2 (5 bases). The CDR3 runs to 13 residues. Germline lookup yields CDR1 DFQATT and CDR2 SNEGSKA (reference sequence). The V end lost 3 bases, the J end lost 3 bases, and 12 bases lay between the germline ends. CDR3 DNA: TGCAGTGCTAGTAATCTAGCCCTCTACGAGCAGTACTTC. This codes for CSASNLALYEQYF.

Written as DNA, the CDR3 is TGTGCCAGCAGTCCCTTGGGGGGGGACGAGCAGTACTTC. Translating it yields CASSPLGGDEQYF. The J gene is TRBJ2-7, the V gene TRBV28, with 7 bases fitting TRBD2. V lost 5 bases, J lost 5 bases, and 6 bases stayed unmatched. The CDR3 length is 13 residues. Germline CDR1 and CDR2: MDHEN and SYDVKM.